This TCR beta chain appears in the sequencing data of a study of identical twins. Using its own MiXCR run on the 5' RACE reads, TCRdb lists one record per CDR3 protein. This table holds 430,000 or so distinct CDR3 sequences, 20% to 25% found once. Germline V CDR1 and CDR2: SGHTA, FQGNSA. V lost 4 bases, J lost 4 bases, and 7 bases stayed unmatched. The CDR3 runs to 15 residues. These same records also appear under a second study, on T cells expressing NK-cell markers.

The chain combines TRBV7-2 with TRBJ2-3; 8 nucleotides align to TRBD1. The TCR sequence derives from a woman aged 18-29 years in good health. Sequenced input: CD4+ T cells sorted from blood. CDR3 bases: TGTGCCAGCAGCTACGGACAGGGTGGGGCAGATACGCAGTATTTT. It codes for CASSYGQGGADTQYF.